These T cell receptor beta chains were read from a single sample in a study of T cells in tumors after PD-1 blockade. TCRdb's copy holds only in-frame clones and misses some; the assay was immunoSEQ multiplex PCR. The table lists 60,000 to 65,000 clones, 74% of them singletons. The sequenced sample was PBMCs, obtained after anti-PD-1 treatment. Receptors were obtained from a human donor with basal cell carcinoma. Both conserved end residues are part of each CDR3. D genes are given only for firm matches. Only some rows state a clone size, as once, few, many or a class for expanded clones.

>TRBV7-6|.|.|TRBJ1-2
CASSPGGSPNYGYTF
TGTGCCAGCAGCCCGGGCGGAAGTCCTAACTATGGCTACACCTTC
>TRBV14|.|TRBD2|TRBJ2-1
CASSPRAGVEFF
TGTGCCAGCAGCCCCAGAGCGGGGGTTGAGTTCTTC
>TRBV29-1|few|TRBD1|TRBJ1-2
CSVFGTGYGYTF
TGCAGCGTTTTCGGGACAGGATACGGCTACACCTTC
>TRBV6-5|.|TRBD1|TRBJ1-1
CASTVGAGGNTEAFF
TGTGCCAGCACGGTCGGGGCAGGGGGGAACACTGAAGCTTTCTTT
>TRBV9|.|TRBD1|TRBJ1-3
CASSPRGQGARNTIYF
TGTGCCAGCAGCCCTCGGGGACAGGGGGCAAGAAACACCATATATTTT
>TRBV5-1|.|.|TRBJ2-1
CASVRGTGDYNEQFF
TGCGCCAGTGTGAGAGGGACGGGGGACTACAATGAGCAGTTCTTC
>TRBV30|.|.|TRBJ1-2
CAWSTRNYGYTF
TGTGCCTGGAGTACGCGAAACTATGGCTACACCTTC
>TRBV15|.|.|TRBJ1-4
CATSSRGANEKLFF
TGTGCCACCAGCAGTCGGGGAGCTAATGAAAAACTGTTTTTT
>TRBV9|few|TRBD2|TRBJ2-3
CASSVAPGTSGGEPDTQYF
TGTGCCAGCAGCGTAGCACCCGGGACTAGCGGGGGGGAGCCAGATACGCAGTATTTT
>TRBV7-2|.|.|TRBJ2-5
CASSRPGYQETQYF
TGTGCCAGCAGCCGTCCCGGGTACCAAGAGACCCAGTACTTC
>TRBV7-9|.|.|TRBJ1-3
CASSFTDSAGNTIYF
TGTGCCAGCAGCTTTACGGACAGTGCAGGAAACACCATATATTTT
>TRBV7-9|.|TRBD2|TRBJ2-3
CASSLSFSLAGGRGDTQYF
TGTGCCAGCAGCTTAAGTTTCAGTCTAGCGGGGGGGCGAGGAGATACGCAGTATTTT
>TRBV5-1|.|.|TRBJ2-5
CASSLVPGSETQYF
TGCGCCAGCAGCTTGGTTCCAGGGTCAGAGACCCAGTACTTC
>TRBV6-2/TRBV6-3|.|TRBD2|TRBJ2-7
CASSYLEVAGAYEQYF
TGTGCCAGCAGTTACTTAGAGGTAGCGGGCGCCTACGAGCAGTACTTC
>TRBV7-9|.|.|TRBJ1-2
CASSPGIYGYTF
TGTGCCAGCAGCCCCGGTATCTATGGCTACACCTTC
>TRBV5-6|.|.|TRBJ1-3
CASSLWGAGNTIYF
TGTGCCAGCAGCTTATGGGGGGCTGGAAACACCATATATTTT
>TRBV3-1/TRBV3-2|.|TRBD2|TRBJ2-3
CASSRKAGGLGDTQYF
TGTGCCAGCAGCCGAAAAGCGGGGGGGCTTGGGGATACGCAGTATTTT
>TRBV28|.|.|TRBJ1-1
CASTTPTAFDSFTEAFF
TGTGCCAGCACCACCCCCACGGCATTCGACAGTTTCACTGAAGCTTTCTTT
>TRBV29-1|.|.|TRBJ1-2
CSVGWFAEFYGYTF
TGCAGCGTTGGCTGGTTCGCGGAATTCTATGGCTACACCTTC
>TRBV13|.|TRBD1|TRBJ2-3
CASSGTGLSTDTQYF
TGTGCCAGCAGCGGGACAGGGTTGAGCACAGATACGCAGTATTTT
>TRBV5-1|.|TRBD2|TRBJ2-7
CASSPGLAGGSLLGEQYF
TGCGCCAGCAGCCCCGGACTAGCGGGGGGGTCTCTACTTGGGGAGCAGTACTTC
>TRBV7-2|.|.|TRBJ2-7
CASSLAGAHEQYF
TGTGCCAGCAGCTTAGCAGGGGCCCACGAGCAGTACTTC
>TRBV5-4|.|TRBD1|TRBJ1-2
CASSVQGALNYGYTF
TGTGCCAGCAGCGTACAGGGGGCCCTGAACTATGGCTACACCTTC
>TRBV14|.|.|TRBJ1-1
CASSQDSYPREAFF
TGTGCCAGCAGCCAAGACAGCTATCCCCGAGAGGCTTTCTTT
>TRBV4-1|once|TRBD2|TRBJ2-3
CASSQTGGPRRTDTQYF
TGCGCCAGCAGCCAAACGGGGGGGCCGCGACGCACAGATACGCAGTATTTT
>TRBV4-1|.|TRBD2|TRBJ2-1
CASSHSGTSGDNEQFF
TGCGCCAGCAGCCACTCCGGAACTAGCGGGGACAATGAGCAGTTCTTC
>TRBV7-9|medium-sized|.|TRBJ2-7
CASSPGTSYEQYF
TGTGCCAGCAGCCCCGGGACAAGCTACGAGCAGTACTTC
>TRBV5-1|.|TRBD1|TRBJ2-5
CASSPGQAPETQYF
TGCGCCAGCAGCCCGGGACAGGCGCCAGAGACCCAGTACTTC
>TRBV27|medium-sized|.|TRBJ1-1
CASSLAGPSTEAFF
TGTGCCAGCAGTCTGGCTGGACCTTCTACTGAAGCTTTCTTT
>TRBV10-2|.|TRBD1|TRBJ1-3
CASISTGGNTIYF
TGCGCCAGCATTTCGACAGGGGGGAACACCATATATTTT
>TRBV7-9|few|TRBD1|TRBJ2-5
CASSQKTGQPAWTQYF
TGTGCCAGCAGCCAAAAGACAGGGCAGCCCGCATGGACCCAGTACTTC
>TRBV19|.|.|TRBJ1-1
CASSIARNTEAFF
TGTGCCAGTAGTATCGCAAGGAACACTGAAGCTTTCTTT
>TRBV25-1|.|.|TRBJ2-5
CASSGIQETQYF
TGTGCCAGCAGCGGGATTCAAGAGACCCAGTACTTC
>TRBV5-1|.|.|TRBJ2-2
CATSPKMSNTGELFF
TGCGCCACCTCTCCAAAAATGTCGAACACCGGGGAGCTGTTTTTT
>TRBV5-1|.|.|TRBJ1-6
CASSIRTGGNSPLHF
TGCGCCAGCAGCATACGGACGGGGGGAAATTCACCCCTCCACTTT